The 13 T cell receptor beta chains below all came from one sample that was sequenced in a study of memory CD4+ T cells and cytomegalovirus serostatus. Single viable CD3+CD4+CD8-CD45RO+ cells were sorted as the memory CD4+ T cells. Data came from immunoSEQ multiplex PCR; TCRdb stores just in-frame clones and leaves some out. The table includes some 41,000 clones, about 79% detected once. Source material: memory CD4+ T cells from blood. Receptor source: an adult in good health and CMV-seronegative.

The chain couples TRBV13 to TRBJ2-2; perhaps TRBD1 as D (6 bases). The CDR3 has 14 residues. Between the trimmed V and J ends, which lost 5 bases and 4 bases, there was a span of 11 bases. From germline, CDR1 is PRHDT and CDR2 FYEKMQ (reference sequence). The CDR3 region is CASSPSRGTGELFF. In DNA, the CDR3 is TGTGCCAGCAGCCCGTCCAGGGGCACCGGGGAGCTGTTTTTT.

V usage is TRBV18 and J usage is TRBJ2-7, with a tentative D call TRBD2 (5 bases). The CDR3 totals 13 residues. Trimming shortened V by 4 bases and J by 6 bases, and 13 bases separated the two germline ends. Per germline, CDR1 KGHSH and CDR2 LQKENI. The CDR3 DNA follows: TGTGCCAGCTCACTGGGAGTAGCTCCCGAGCAGTACTTC. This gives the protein CASSLGVAPEQYF.

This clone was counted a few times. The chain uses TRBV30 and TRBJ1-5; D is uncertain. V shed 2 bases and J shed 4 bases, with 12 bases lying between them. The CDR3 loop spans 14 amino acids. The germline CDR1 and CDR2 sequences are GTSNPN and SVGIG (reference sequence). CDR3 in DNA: TGTGCCTGGAGTAGGACGACCGGTAATCAGCCCCAGCATTTT. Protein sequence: CAWSRTTGNQPQHF.

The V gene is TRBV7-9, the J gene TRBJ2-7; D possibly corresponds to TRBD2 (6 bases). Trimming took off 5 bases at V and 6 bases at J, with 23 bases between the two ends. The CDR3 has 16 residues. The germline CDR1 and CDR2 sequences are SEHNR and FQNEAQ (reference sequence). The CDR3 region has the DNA TGTGCCAGCAGCCCCGCCAGTACTAGCAGCCGGGGCGAGCAGTACTTC. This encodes CASSPASTSSRGEQYF.

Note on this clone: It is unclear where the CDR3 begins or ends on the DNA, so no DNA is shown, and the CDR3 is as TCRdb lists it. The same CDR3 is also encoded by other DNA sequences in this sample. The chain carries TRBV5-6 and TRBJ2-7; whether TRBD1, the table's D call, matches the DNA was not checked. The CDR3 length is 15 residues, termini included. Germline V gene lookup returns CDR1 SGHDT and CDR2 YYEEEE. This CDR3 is CASNRVGTGTYEQYF.

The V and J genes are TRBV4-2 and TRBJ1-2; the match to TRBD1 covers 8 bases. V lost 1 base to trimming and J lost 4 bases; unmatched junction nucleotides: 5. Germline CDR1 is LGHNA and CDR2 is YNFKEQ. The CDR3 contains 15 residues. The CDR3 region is CASSQGTGRGYGYTF. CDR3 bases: TGTGCCAGCAGCCAAGGGACAGGGAGAGGCTATGGCTACACCTTC.

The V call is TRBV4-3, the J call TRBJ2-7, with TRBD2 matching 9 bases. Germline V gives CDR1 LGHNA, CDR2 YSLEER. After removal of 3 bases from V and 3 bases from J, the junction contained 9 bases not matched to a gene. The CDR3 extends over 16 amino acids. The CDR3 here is CASSQEVVAGDYEQYF. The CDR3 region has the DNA TGCGCCAGCAGCCAGGAGGTAGTAGCGGGAGACTACGAGCAGTACTTC.

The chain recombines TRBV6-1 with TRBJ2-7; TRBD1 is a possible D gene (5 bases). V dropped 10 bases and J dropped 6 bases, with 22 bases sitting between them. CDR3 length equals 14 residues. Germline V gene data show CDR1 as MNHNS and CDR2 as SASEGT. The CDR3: CATRQLSTPVEQYF. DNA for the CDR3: TGTGCCACTCGACAGCTCTCTACGCCCGTCGAGCAGTACTTC.

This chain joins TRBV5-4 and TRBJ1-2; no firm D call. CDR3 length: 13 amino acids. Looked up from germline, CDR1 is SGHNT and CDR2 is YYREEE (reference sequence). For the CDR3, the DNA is TGTGCAACCCGGTTGTCCCCAAACTATGGCTACACCTTC. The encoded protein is CATRLSPNYGYTF.

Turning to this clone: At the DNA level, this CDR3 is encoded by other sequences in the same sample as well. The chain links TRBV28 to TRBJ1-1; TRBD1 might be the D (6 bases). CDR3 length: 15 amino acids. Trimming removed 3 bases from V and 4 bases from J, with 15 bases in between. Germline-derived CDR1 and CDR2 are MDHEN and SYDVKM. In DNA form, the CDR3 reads TGTGCCAGCAGTTTGGGGGGGCGTGTGAGCACTGAAGCTTTCTTT. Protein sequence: CASSLGGRVSTEAFF.

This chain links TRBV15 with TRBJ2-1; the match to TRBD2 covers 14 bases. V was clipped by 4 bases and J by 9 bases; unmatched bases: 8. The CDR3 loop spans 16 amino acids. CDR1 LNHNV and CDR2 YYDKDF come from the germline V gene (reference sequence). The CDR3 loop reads CATSKRGTSGRGEQFF. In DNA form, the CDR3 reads TGTGCCACCAGCAAACGGGGGACTAGCGGGAGAGGTGAGCAGTTCTTC.

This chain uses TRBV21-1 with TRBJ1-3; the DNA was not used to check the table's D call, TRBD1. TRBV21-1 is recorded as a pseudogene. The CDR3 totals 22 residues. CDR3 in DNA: TGTGCCAGCAGCCACCCCCCCCGGACAGGGGGTAATCTATTAGGCGCTGGAAACACCATATATTTT. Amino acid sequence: CASSHPPRTGGNLLGAGNTIYF.

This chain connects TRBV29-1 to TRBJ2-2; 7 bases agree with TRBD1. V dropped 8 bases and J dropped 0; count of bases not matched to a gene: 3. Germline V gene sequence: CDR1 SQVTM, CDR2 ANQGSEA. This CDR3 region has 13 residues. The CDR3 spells CSSGQSNTGELFF. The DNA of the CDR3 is TGCAGCTCGGGACAGTCGAACACCGGGGAGCTGTTTTTT.